The 29 T cell receptor beta chains presented below share a single source sample, sequenced in a study of T cells after yellow fever vaccination. Via MiXCR, TCRdb re-called the 5' RACE reads, giving one row per CDR3 protein. This sample has approximately 340,000 distinct CDR3 sequences, with about 9.5% found just once. Sequences were derived from PBMCs, sampled on the day of the first yellow fever vaccination. These receptors were taken from a man aged 18 to 30 who received the YFV17D yellow fever vaccine.

In this sample, this clonotype turned up a few times. J is TRBJ2-1 and V is TRBV6-5; the D is unclear. The CDR3 is 13 amino acids. V lost 2 bases and J lost 5, with 7 bases in between. Germline V gives CDR1 MNHEY, CDR2 SVGAGI. The CDR3 spells CASSYSGNNEQFF. The DNA for the CDR3 is TGTGCCAGCAGTTACAGTGGGAACAATGAGCAGTTCTTC.

In DNA form, the CDR3 reads TGTGCCAGCAGTTGGGGGGCAGGTAACAATCAGCCCCAGCATTTT. Translated, it gives CASSWGAGNNQPQHF. This chain links TRBV12-3 or TRBV12-4 with TRBJ1-5, with D possibly matching TRBD1 (6 bases). The CDR3 covers 15 residues. Trimming took 4 bases from V and 3 from J, leaving 13 bases between them.

V is TRBV10-3 and J is TRBJ1-6; D remains ambiguous. CDR3 size: 14 residues. Germline loops: CDR1 ENHRY, CDR2 SYGVKD. Between the trimmed V and J ends, which lost 8 bases and 0 bases, there was a span of 8 bases. CDR3 amino acids: CAIAESSYNSPLHF. The CDR3 DNA follows: TGTGCCATCGCGGAGAGCTCCTATAATTCACCCCTCCACTTT.

The chain joins TRBV5-4 to TRBJ2-1; tentatively, D is TRBD2 (7 bases). The CDR3 spans 13 residues. Germline V CDR1 and CDR2: SGHNT, YYREEE (reference sequence). V gave up 3 bases and J gave up 7 bases, with 11 bases separating them. This CDR3 reads CASSWGGRNEQFF. The CDR3 nucleotides are TGTGCCAGCAGCTGGGGGGGCAGAAATGAGCAGTTCTTC. Variable domain in full (rest from reference TRBV5-4 and TRBJ2-1): ETGVTQSPTHLIKTRGQQVTLRCSSQSGHNTVSWYQQALGQGPQFIFQYYREEENGRGNFPPRFSGLQFPNYSSELNVNALELDDSALYLCASSWGGRNEQFFGPGTRLTVL.

This clonotype showed up just a few times. The J gene is TRBJ1-1, the V gene TRBV29-1, with unresolved D. V lost 6 bases to trimming and J lost 3 bases, with 20 bases between them. From germline, CDR1 is SQVTM and CDR2 ANQGSEA. The CDR3 covers 15 residues. The DNA of the CDR3 is TGCAGCGTGCGAGGGTTACGTTTTAAGGACACTGAAGCTTTCTTT. This translates into CSVRGLRFKDTEAFF.

This clonotype showed up just a few times. V and J are TRBV20-1 and TRBJ1-2, with 7 bases lining up with TRBD1. Germline assignment: CDR1 DFQATT and CDR2 SNEGSKA (reference sequence). The CDR3 loop spans 13 amino acids. CDR3 loop: CSPAGTANYGYTF. The CDR3 nucleotides read TGCAGCCCGGCCGGGACAGCTAACTATGGCTACACCTTC.

The V gene is TRBV3-1, the J gene TRBJ2-5, with 7 bases aligning to TRBD2. The ends lost 0 bases at V and 2 bases at J; junction bases unmatched: 6. Germline values: CDR1 LGHDT, CDR2 YNNKEL (reference sequence). This CDR3 has 16 amino acids. The CDR3 region is CASSQDLSSGQETQYF. CDR3 coding DNA: TGTGCCAGCAGCCAAGATCTGTCTAGCGGACAAGAGACCCAGTACTTC.

This clonotype was detected ten times or more. The chain joins TRBV4-1 to TRBJ1-1, with D maybe TRBD1 (5 bases). V lost 0 bases to trimming and J lost 0 bases, with 8 bases between them. The CDR3 covers 15 residues. Germline values: CDR1 MGHRA, CDR2 YSYEKL. CDR3 coding DNA: TGCGCCAGCAGCCAAGATGAGGGGATGAACACTGAAGCTTTCTTT. Protein product: CASSQDEGMNTEAFF.

The chain is built from TRBV28 and TRBJ2-4; 8 bases agree with TRBD2. Trimming took 3 bases from V and 0 from J; bases not matched to a gene: 4. This CDR3 comprises 16 residues. Per the germline V gene, CDR1 is MDHEN and CDR2 is SYDVKM. CDR3 loop: CASSLSLAGAKNIQYF. CDR3 DNA: TGTGCCAGCAGTTTGAGCCTAGCGGGAGCCAAAAACATTCAGTACTTC.

This clonotype was seen a handful of times. The gene calls are TRBV6-5 and TRBJ2-3; D is unclear. Germline CDR1 is MNHEY and CDR2 is SVGAGI. V lost 6 bases and J 6 bases, leaving 7 bases between the germline ends. The CDR3 runs 11 residues. The CDR3 nucleotides are TGTGCCAGCAGACTCGTGGATACGCAGTATTTT. It codes for CASRLVDTQYF.

This clonotype was observed many times. V is TRBV7-9 and J is TRBJ2-2, with D hard to call. The CDR3 runs 13 residues. Trimming removed 5 bases from V and 6 bases from J, with 10 bases in between. From germline, CDR1 is SEHNR and CDR2 FQNEAQ (reference sequence). CDR3 residues: CASSLQSSGELFF. The CDR3 coding sequence is TGTGCCAGCAGCCTCCAGAGTTCCGGGGAGCTGTTTTTT.

Comment on this clonotype: A much larger clone lies one base from this, so it may be a read error. The gene calls are TRBV3-1 and TRBJ2-1, with D perhaps assigned TRBD1 or TRBD2 (6 bases each). CDR3 length: 15 residues. Germline assignment: CDR1 LGHDT and CDR2 YNNKEL (reference sequence). The CDR3 loop reads CATSHLMGGPNEQFF. In DNA, the CDR3 is TGTGCCACCAGCCACTTGATGGGGGGCCCCAATGAGCAGTTCTTC.

This chain uses TRBV5-5 with TRBJ1-1; no firm D call. Trimming removed 4 bases at V and 4 bases at J, with 14 bases between. Germline V CDR1 and CDR2: SGHKS, YYEKEE (reference sequence). The CDR3 extends over 14 amino acids. DNA for the CDR3: TGTGCCAGCAGCAGACCGGGCCCCGGCACTGAAGCTTTCTTT. This codes for CASSRPGPGTEAFF.

The rearrangement links TRBV5-4 to TRBJ2-2, with 10 bases that match TRBD1. J gave up 0 bases and V 1 base, and 6 bases lay outside the gene matches. CDR1 is SGHNT, CDR2 YYREEE, per germline (reference sequence). The CDR3 has 18 residues. CDR3 sequence (DNA): TGTGCCAGCAGCTTGCCGGGACAGGGGACATCGAACACCGGGGAGCTGTTTTTT. Residues: CASSLPGQGTSNTGELFF. Full variable domain (missing parts from reference TRBV5-4 and TRBJ2-2): ETGVTQSPTHLIKTRGQQVTLRCSSQSGHNTVSWYQQALGQGPQFIFQYYREEENGRGNFPPRFSGLQFPNYSSELNVNALELDDSALYLCASSLPGQGTSNTGELFFGEGSRLTVL.

In its sample, this clonotype was seen a few times. The rearrangement links TRBV20-1 to TRBJ2-7; TRBD1 aligns across 10 bases. Germline V gene data show CDR1 as DFQATT and CDR2 as SNEGSKA (reference sequence). The CDR3 consists of 14 residues. J gave up 7 bases and V 5 bases, and 11 bases lay outside the gene matches. This chain's CDR3 is CSAVPGQGTGEQYF. CDR3 in DNA: TGCAGTGCTGTTCCGGGACAGGGGACGGGGGAGCAGTACTTC.

About this clonotype itself: Just one base apart from a much larger clone, this may be a read error. The V and J genes are TRBV7-9 and TRBJ2-3, with 10 bases lining up with TRBD2. The CDR3 extends over 16 amino acids. The trim removed 4 bases at V and 4 bases at J, leaving 8 bases unmatched. The V gene's germline CDR1 is SEHNR and CDR2 FQNEAQ (reference sequence). The CDR3 loop is CASSSVQRGGPDTQYF. The CDR3 region has the DNA TGTGCCAGCAGCTCAGTTCAGCGGGGGGGCCCAGATACGCAGTATTTT. Full variable domain (outside the CDR3, taken from reference TRBV7-9 and TRBJ2-3): DTGVSQNPRHKITKRGQNVTFRCDPISEHNRLYWYRQTLGQGPEFLTYFQNEAQLEKSRLLSDRFSAERPKGSFSTLEIQRTEQGDSAMYLCASSSVQRGGPDTQYFGPGTRLTVL.

This clonotype came up a few times. V gene TRBV5-1 combines with J gene TRBJ2-7; D is uncertain. Trimming removed 0 bases from V and 9 bases from J, with 28 bases in between. The CDR3 totals 18 residues. CDR1 is SGHRS, CDR2 YFSETQ, per germline. CDR3 loop: CASSLVTFRLAGNPRQYF. Here the CDR3 DNA reads TGCGCCAGCAGCTTGGTAACATTCCGCCTCGCCGGTAACCCTCGGCAGTACTTC. Full variable domain (rest looked up from reference TRBV5-1 and TRBJ2-7): KAGVTQTPRYLIKTRGQQVTLSCSPISGHRSVSWYQQTPGQGLQFLFEYFSETQRNKGNFPGRFSGRQFSNSRSEMNVSTLELGDSALYLCASSLVTFRLAGNPRQYFGPGTRLTVT.

In its sample, this clonotype was seen a few times. The chain joins TRBV5-7 to TRBJ2-7; D may be TRBD1 or TRBD2 (5 bases each). TRBV5-7 is sorted into the ORF group, with uncertain function. CDR3 length: 13 residues. V lost 3 bases and J 4 bases, leaving 11 bases between the germline ends. CDR3 region: CASSSGPDYEQYV. The CDR3 nucleotides read TGTGCCAGCAGCTCGGGACCGGATTACGAGCAGTACGTC.

The sample holds a few counts of this clonotype. This chain joins TRBV4-1 and TRBJ2-5; no firm D call. Trimming pared 3 bases from V and 0 bases from J, leaving 5 bases between. Germline assignment: CDR1 MGHRA and CDR2 YSYEKL. The CDR3 consists of 13 residues. As DNA, the CDR3 is TGCGCCAGCAGCCACGCGTACCAAGAGACCCAGTACTTC. Protein: CASSHAYQETQYF.

This clonotype was seen many times. This rearrangement joins TRBV12-3 or TRBV12-4 to TRBJ2-2; no definite D call. Trimming removed 7 bases from V and 6 bases from J, with 9 bases in between. This CDR3 contains 12 residues. Here the CDR3 DNA reads TGTGCCAGCACCTGGGCGGCCGGGGAGCTGTTTTTT. Translating it yields CASTWAAGELFF.

J is TRBJ2-3 and V is TRBV4-3; TRBD2 matches 8 bases. After removal of 4 bases from V and 5 bases from J, the junction contained 17 bases not matched to a gene. The CDR3 runs 18 residues. Germline CDR1 is LGHNA and CDR2 is YSLEER. In DNA, the CDR3 is TGCGCCAGCAGCCTGCACGCCCGAGCGGGGGCAGCAATAGATACGCAGTATTTT. Its translation: CASSLHARAGAAIDTQYF.

The V and J genes are TRBV14 and TRBJ1-2; D not certain. The CDR3 has 15 residues. V shed 0 bases and J shed 4 bases, with 12 bases lying between them. The V gene's germline CDR1 is SGHDN and CDR2 FVKESK. CDR3 DNA: TGTGCCAGCAGCCAAGAATCGTGGACCTTCTATGGCTACACCTTC. Translating it yields CASSQESWTFYGYTF.

This clonotype was counted only a few times. The V gene is TRBV6-2 or TRBV6-3, the J gene TRBJ2-7; D tentatively reads TRBD1 or TRBD2 (5 bases each). Trimming left V 6 bases short and J 6 bases short, with 15 bases between. The CDR3 runs 13 residues. The V gene's germline CDR1 is MNHEY and CDR2 SVGEGT. CDR3 nucleotides: TGTGCCAGCAGACCAGGGAGTTTCGGCGAGCAGTACGTC. Its protein is CASRPGSFGEQYV.

Worth noting for this clonotype: This sequence may be a read error, since a much larger clone differs from it by one base. The gene calls are TRBV29-1 and TRBJ1-1; D is perhaps TRBD1 (5 bases). Per germline, CDR1 SQVTM and CDR2 ANQGSEA. The V and J ends lost 7 bases and 5 bases respectively, with 20 bases between them. This CDR3 is built from 14 residues. The CDR3 sequence is CSGGGQGGLTEAFF. The CDR3 nucleotides read TGCAGCGGGGGTGGTCAGGGAGGTCTGACTGAAGCTTTCTTT.

This clonotype was picked up a small number of times. V gene TRBV3-1 combines with J gene TRBJ1-2; weak D call: TRBD1 (5 bases). Germline assignment: CDR1 LGHDT and CDR2 YNNKEL (reference sequence). This CDR3 comprises 14 residues. The V end lost 3 bases, the J end lost 8 bases, and 16 bases lay between the germline ends. CDR3 coding DNA: TGTGCCAGCAGCCAGCCGGGGGGACGACGGGGCTACACCTTC. Amino acid sequence: CASSQPGGRRGYTF.

This rearrangement joins TRBV7-3 to TRBJ2-5; 8 bases line up with TRBD1. V was clipped by 1 base and J by 4 bases; unmatched bases: 8. CDR3 length equals 16 residues. Germline V CDR1 and CDR2: SGHTA, FQGTGA. The CDR3 DNA reads as TGTGCCAGCAGCTTAATTTCAGGGGGCCGGGGAGAGACCCAGTACTTC. Translated: CASSLISGGRGETQYF.

The V and J genes are TRBV5-6 and TRBJ2-7; D not certain. The V gene lost 4 bases and the J gene lost 4 bases, with 12 bases spanning the gap. Germline values: CDR1 SGHDT, CDR2 YYEEEE. The CDR3 consists of 13 residues. The CDR3 sequence is CASSPKFPYEQYF. CDR3 DNA sequence: TGTGCCAGCAGCCCTAAGTTTCCGTACGAGCAGTACTTC.

CDR3 protein: CASSSRPGPGAEAFF. For the CDR3, the DNA is TGTGCCAGCAGCTCCCGTCCCGGACCAGGGGCTGAAGCTTTCTTT. This chain uses TRBV7-6 with TRBJ1-1; perhaps TRBD1 as D (6 bases). Germline V gene sequence: CDR1 SGHVS, CDR2 FNYEAQ. The CDR3 is made up of 15 amino acids. V was pared by 4 bases and J by 6 bases, with 18 bases between.

This clonotype has a handful of counts. This rearrangement joins TRBV2 to TRBJ1-1; TRBD1 agrees at 7 bases. Trimming cost V 5 bases and J 9 bases; bases outside gene matches: 9. The germline gives CDR1 SNHLY, CDR2 FYNNEI. CDR3 length: 13 residues. This CDR3 reads CASSRRDRPQAFF. The CDR3 nucleotides are TGTGCCAGCAGTCGCCGGGACAGACCCCAAGCTTTCTTT. Looking up the rest from reference TRBV2 and TRBJ1-1 gives the full variable domain: EPEVTQTPSHQVTQMGQEVILRCVPISNHLYFYWYRQILGQKVEFLVSFYNNEISEKSEIFDDQFSVERPDGSNFTLKIRSTKLEDSAMYFCASSRRDRPQAFFGQGTRLTVV.